Following are 20 T cell receptor beta chains from one sample sequenced in a study of low-dose radiotherapy and immunotherapy resistance in tumors. First-strand cDNA relied on TRAV- and TRBV-specific primers spanning alpha and beta chains. TCR amplification used roughly 21 PCR cycles, a constant-region primer and a V-primer adapter. TCRdb fed the reads into MiXCR, producing one record per CDR3 protein. The repertoire holds more than 45,000 distinct CDR3 sequences, 20% to 25% seen once, with approximately 5.3% in the top ten. Sample time point: before trial treatment. Sequences were derived from PBMCs, sampled before treatment. The receptors originated from a male donor with prostate cancer.

Of note for this clonotype: A far larger clone lies a single base away; this is likely a read error. V and J are TRBV2 and TRBJ2-7, with 10 positions matching TRBD2. The V and J ends lost 2 bases and 7 bases, in that order; junction bases with no gene match: 11. The length of the CDR3 is 16 residues. In germline, CDR1 is SNHLY, CDR2 FYNNEI. The CDR3 sequence is CASSEIGLAGDNEQYF. CDR3 DNA sequence: TGTGCCAGCAGTGAAATAGGGCTAGCGGGAGACAATGAGCAGTACTTC.

V usage is TRBV14 and J usage is TRBJ2-7; possibly TRBD1 for D (5 bases). Trimming took 4 bases from V and 3 from J, leaving 10 bases between them. CDR1 SGHDN and CDR2 FVKESK come from the germline V gene. The CDR3 runs to 13 residues. The CDR3 loop reads CASSPQDGYEQYF. DNA for the CDR3: TGTGCCAGCAGCCCACAGGACGGCTACGAGCAGTACTTC.

This clonotype has at least ten counts. The chain links TRBV14 to TRBJ2-7; D is unresolved. Per the germline V gene, CDR1 is SGHDN and CDR2 is FVKESK. Trimming removed 0 bases at V and 9 bases at J, with 6 bases between. The CDR3 spans 11 residues. As DNA, the CDR3 is TGTGCCAGCAGCCAAGATTTGCGGCAGTACTTC. It yields the protein CASSQDLRQYF. Full variable domain (missing parts from reference TRBV14 and TRBJ2-7): EAGVTQFPSHSVIEKGQTVTLRCDPISGHDNLYWYRRVMGKEIKFLLHFVKESKQDESGMPNNRFLAERTGGTYSTLKVQPAELEDSGVYFCASSQDLRQYFGPGTRLTVT.

This clonotype occurred many times. J is TRBJ1-6 and V is TRBV6-6; D may be TRBD1 (5 bases). The CDR3 is made up of 14 amino acids. Trimming took off 7 bases at V and 7 bases at J, with 14 bases between the two ends. In germline, CDR1 is MNHNY, CDR2 SVGAGI (reference sequence). The CDR3 sequence is CASISGLSNSPLHF. The CDR3 coding sequence is TGTGCCAGCATCTCGGGACTGTCAAATTCACCCCTCCACTTT.

This clonotype was observed a few times. The rearrangement joins TRBV25-1 to TRBJ2-1, with D possibly TRBD1 on 5 matching bases. The germline CDR1 and CDR2 sequences are MGHDK and SYGVNS. The CDR3 is made up of 16 amino acids. Deletions cut 2 bases from V and 0 bases from J, with 11 bases between. The chain's CDR3 is CASSERTPSSYNEQFF. CDR3 coding DNA: TGTGCCAGCAGTGAACGGACACCGAGCTCCTACAATGAGCAGTTCTTC.

The table lists this clonotype with a few counts. The V and J genes are TRBV2 and TRBJ2-1, with D perhaps being TRBD1 or TRBD2 (5 bases each). V was pared by 6 bases and J by 6 bases, with 15 bases between. In germline, CDR1 is SNHLY, CDR2 FYNNEI. This CDR3 is built from 14 residues. CDR3 nucleotides: TGTGCCAGCAGCCCGGGGCGCGCGGTCAATGAGCAGTTCTTC. It codes for CASSPGRAVNEQFF.

The gene calls are TRBV5-1 and TRBJ2-1, with unresolved D. Germline CDR1 and CDR2: SGHRS and YFSETQ. The CDR3 is 12 amino acids. The V end was cut by 1 base, the J end by 6 bases, with 5 bases between. The CDR3 spells CASSLPANEQFF. CDR3 DNA: TGCGCCAGCAGCTTGCCCGCCAATGAGCAGTTCTTC.

This clonotype has at least ten counts. This chain uses TRBV27 with TRBJ1-3; TRBD1 aligns across 7 bases. CDR3 length equals 17 residues. J lost 2 bases, V lost 5 bases, and 12 bases had no gene match. From germline, CDR1 is MNHEY and CDR2 SMNVEV (reference sequence). Here the CDR3 reads CASSPWRQGVTGNTIYF. The CDR3 DNA reads TGTGCCAGCAGTCCCTGGAGACAGGGAGTCACTGGAAACACCATATATTTT.

With regard to this clonotype: A far larger clone is off by one base, so a read error is likely. The V and J genes are TRBV7-3 and TRBJ2-5; TRBD2 aligns across 7 bases. The germline gives CDR1 SGHTA, CDR2 FQGTGA. This CDR3 contains 12 residues. Trimming at V came to 2 bases and at J to 10 bases, leaving 4 bases not matched to a gene. In nucleotides, the CDR3 is TGTGCCAGCAGCTTACCGTGGGGGGGCCAGTACTTC. It is translated as CASSLPWGGQYF.

In regard to this clonotype: A read error is likely here: a far larger clone is one base away. The chain recombines TRBV5-6 with TRBJ2-4; D gene uncertain. The CDR3 covers 14 residues. The germline V gene has CDR1 SGHDT and CDR2 YYEEEE. The CDR3 DNA reads as TGTGCCAGCAGCGTAACCGGTAGCAAAAACACTCAGTACTTC. Its protein is CASSVTGSKNTQYF.

This clonotype has a count of ten or more. The chain has TRBV11-1 and TRBJ1-2; D might be TRBD1 (6 bases). Germline lookup yields CDR1 SGHAT and CDR2 FQDESV (reference sequence). This CDR3 is built from 15 residues. Trimming took 5 bases from V and 4 from J, leaving 17 bases between them. The CDR3 sequence: CASSPSSGETYGYTF. The CDR3 DNA reads TGTGCCAGCAGCCCCTCGTCAGGGGAAACCTATGGCTACACCTTC.

This clonotype was seen repeatedly, ten times or more. The chain uses TRBV18 and TRBJ2-1; D is unresolved. Trimming cost V 4 bases and J 10 bases, with 17 bases left between them. The CDR3 has 14 amino acids. Germline V gene lookup returns CDR1 KGHSH and CDR2 LQKENI. The CDR3 DNA sequence: TGTGCCAGCTCACAAGGACGGCCGGAGTTGGAGCAGTTCTTC. It encodes CASSQGRPELEQFF. Filled out from reference TRBV18 and TRBJ2-1, the complete variable domain reads NAGVMQNPRHLVRRRGQEARLRCSPMKGHSHVYWYRQLPEEGLKFMVYLQKENIIDESGMPKERFSAEFPKEGPSILRIQQVVRGDSAAYFCASSQGRPELEQFFGPGTRLTVL.

Of note for this clonotype: A read error likely explains this, since a far larger clone differs by one base. V usage is TRBV5-8 and J usage is TRBJ2-2; 9 bases match TRBD2. Per the germline V gene, CDR1 is SGHTS and CDR2 is YDEGEE. The CDR3 runs 17 residues. CDR3 nucleotides: TGTGTCAGCAGCCTGCTGGGTCGCGGGAGGGGCACCGGGGAGCTGTTTTTT. It yields the protein CVSSLLGRGRGTGELFF.

This clonotype was observed at least ten times. V is TRBV28 and J is TRBJ2-1, with 11 bases fitting TRBD2. Germline-derived CDR1 and CDR2 are MDHEN and SYDVKM. The CDR3 extends over 15 amino acids. V lost 1 base to trimming and J lost 9 bases; unmatched junction nucleotides: 5. The CDR3 protein is CASSLYGSGRAEQFF. The CDR3 DNA sequence: TGTGCCAGCAGTTTATATGGTAGCGGGAGGGCTGAGCAGTTCTTC.

This clonotype was seen a single time. V gene TRBV7-9 combines with J gene TRBJ2-3; either TRBD1 or TRBD2 may supply D (5 bases each). CDR3 length equals 16 residues. V lost 1 base and J 0 bases, leaving 11 bases between the germline ends. Germline loops: CDR1 SEHNR, CDR2 FQNEAQ (reference sequence). The CDR3 is CASSLVAGASTDTQYF. CDR3 nucleotide sequence: TGTGCCAGCAGCTTAGTGGCCGGGGCGAGCACAGATACGCAGTATTTT.

This clonotype was counted at least ten times. The chain links TRBV20-1 to TRBJ1-1, with D possibly matching TRBD1 (5 bases). Germline-derived CDR1 and CDR2 are DFQATT and SNEGSKA (reference sequence). This CDR3 spans 13 amino acids. The ends were cut back, 6 bases at V and 2 bases at J, with 13 bases in the middle. The CDR3 sequence: CSALVGGNTEAFF. Written as DNA, the CDR3 is TGCAGTGCCCTAGTTGGGGGAAACACTGAAGCTTTCTTT.

This clonotype was detected many times. V and J are TRBV6-6 and TRBJ1-1; perhaps TRBD1 as D (5 bases). The CDR3 spans 17 residues. Germline V CDR1 and CDR2: MNHNY, SVGAGI (reference sequence). V was trimmed by 6 bases and J by 3 bases, leaving 23 bases between them. CDR3 nucleotide sequence: TGTGCCAGCAGCCCTACCGGGCAGGGAACCCCCTACACTGAAGCTTTCTTT. It translates to CASSPTGQGTPYTEAFF.

This clonotype was counted ten times or more. This chain connects TRBV2 to TRBJ1-2; D call uncertain. With 3 bases removed from V and 8 bases from J, the gap between germline ends came to 19 bases. This CDR3 contains 15 residues. Germline V gene data show CDR1 as SNHLY and CDR2 as FYNNEI. The CDR3 reads CASSDFALRVGGYTF. The DNA for the CDR3 is TGTGCCAGCAGTGATTTCGCGTTACGGGTAGGCGGCTACACCTTC.

This clonotype has ten or more counts. The V call is TRBV20-1, the J call TRBJ2-1; TRBD2 matches 10 bases. The J segment lost 7 bases and the V segment lost 6 bases, leaving 12 bases of the junction unmatched. This CDR3 is built from 15 residues. Germline assignment: CDR1 DFQATT and CDR2 SNEGSKA (reference sequence). CDR3 residues: CSAPFPGLAKNEQFF. CDR3 sequence (DNA): TGCAGTGCACCCTTTCCGGGACTAGCGAAAAATGAGCAGTTCTTC.

This chain links TRBV20-1 with TRBJ1-5, with 7 bases that match TRBD1. Germline CDR1 and CDR2: DFQATT and SNEGSKA (reference sequence). The CDR3 length is 16 residues. With 0 bases clipped from V and 9 bases from J, the junction kept 14 bases outside the gene matches. The CDR3 region has the DNA TGCAGTGCTAGAGATTCCGCGACAGGGCTCCCTGGGCCCCAGCATTTT. It specifies CSARDSATGLPGPQHF.